Listed below are T cell receptor beta chains from one sample, sequenced in a study of patients and donors after allogeneic stem cell transplantation. TCRdb independently ran MiXCR on the RT-PCR reads; one entry per CDR3 protein. The sample has about 230,000 distinct CDR3 sequences; 11% to 15% are singletons. Material: blood, either unsorted or a sorted T cell fraction (not recorded which). The source is a human donor who was either an allogeneic HSCT recipient or a stem cell or donor lymphocyte infusion donor (not recorded which). It is not recorded whose cells these are; they may come from a transplant donor. The CDR3 runs from the conserved cysteine through the conserved F or W. A D gene is named only where the DNA matches it firmly. Clone size is shown for a subset of rows, as once, few, many or a class of expanded clone.

j_gene: TRBJ2-7; abundance: .; v_gene: TRBV15; d_gene: .; CDR3aa: CATSREGQPYEQYF; CDR3nt: TGTGCCACCAGCAGAGAAGGACAGCCCTACGAGCAGTACTTC
j_gene: TRBJ1-2; abundance: many; v_gene: TRBV6-5; d_gene: .; CDR3aa: CASSWEDPFGRVYGYTF; CDR3nt: TGTGCCAGCAGTTGGGAAGACCCTTTTGGCAGGGTTTATGGCTACACCTTC
j_gene: TRBJ1-2; abundance: .; v_gene: TRBV20-1; d_gene: .; CDR3aa: CSASPQGYRNYGYTF; CDR3nt: TGCAGTGCTAGCCCCCAGGGATATAGGAACTATGGCTACACCTTC
j_gene: TRBJ1-2; abundance: many; v_gene: TRBV10-3; d_gene: TRBD1; CDR3aa: CAISESDRGPSYGYTF; CDR3nt: TGTGCCATCAGTGAGTCGGACAGGGGGCCCTCTTATGGCTACACCTTC
j_gene: TRBJ1-2; abundance: many; v_gene: TRBV5-4; d_gene: TRBD1; CDR3aa: CASSLPMRGLGGYTF; CDR3nt: TGTGCCAGCAGCCTACCGATGAGGGGGCTGGGCGGCTACACCTTC
j_gene: TRBJ2-7; abundance: .; v_gene: TRBV7-8; d_gene: .; CDR3aa: CASSLETVSYEQYF; CDR3nt: TGTGCCAGCAGCTTAGAAACAGTCTCCTACGAGCAGTACTTC
j_gene: TRBJ2-5; abundance: .; v_gene: TRBV7-3; d_gene: .; CDR3aa: CASSLKARGSETQYF; CDR3nt: TGTGCCAGCAGCTTAAAGGCCAGGGGATCGGAGACCCAGTACTTC
j_gene: TRBJ2-3; abundance: few; v_gene: TRBV12-3/TRBV12-4; d_gene: TRBD2; CDR3aa: CASSLSPREAQYF; CDR3nt: TGTGCCAGCAGTTTGAGCCCTCGGGAGGCGCAGTATTTT
j_gene: TRBJ2-3; abundance: few; v_gene: TRBV5-1; d_gene: TRBD2; CDR3aa: CASTSGGHTDTQYF; CDR3nt: TGCGCCAGCACTAGCGGGGGGCACACAGATACGCAGTATTTT
j_gene: TRBJ1-5; abundance: .; v_gene: TRBV4-1; d_gene: .; CDR3aa: CASSPLAGRYNQPQHF; CDR3nt: TGCGCCAGCAGCCCCCTCGCAGGTCGGTACAATCAGCCCCAGCATTTT
j_gene: TRBJ1-5; abundance: few; v_gene: TRBV7-7; d_gene: .; CDR3aa: CASSFEERRDSNQPQHF; CDR3nt: TGTGCCAGCAGCTTTGAGGAAAGGAGGGATAGCAATCAGCCCCAGCATTTT
j_gene: TRBJ2-5; abundance: many; v_gene: TRBV6-6; d_gene: .; CDR3aa: CASSQDGETQYF; CDR3nt: TGTGCCAGCAGCCAGGACGGGGAGACCCAGTACTTC
j_gene: TRBJ2-7; abundance: .; v_gene: TRBV7-8; d_gene: .; CDR3aa: CASSRHQNYEQYF; CDR3nt: TGTGCCAGCAGCCGACATCAGAACTACGAGCAGTACTTC
j_gene: TRBJ2-1; abundance: few; v_gene: TRBV7-3; d_gene: TRBD2; CDR3aa: CASSLGSGFYNEQFF; CDR3nt: TGTGCCAGCAGCTTGGGTAGCGGGTTCTACAATGAGCAGTTCTTC
j_gene: TRBJ2-6; abundance: many; v_gene: TRBV6-1; d_gene: TRBD1; CDR3aa: CASSRGQITPGANVLTF; CDR3nt: TGTGCCAGCAGCAGGGGACAGATCACCCCTGGGGCCAACGTCCTGACTTTC
j_gene: TRBJ1-2; abundance: many; v_gene: TRBV20-1; d_gene: TRBD1; CDR3aa: CSARDRGRGYTF; CDR3nt: TGCAGTGCTCGGGACAGGGGAAGGGGCTACACCTTC
j_gene: TRBJ2-1; abundance: many; v_gene: TRBV7-2; d_gene: .; CDR3aa: CASSAGPGSYNEQFF; CDR3nt: TGTGCCAGCAGCGCCGGGCCTGGCTCCTACAATGAGCAGTTCTTC
j_gene: TRBJ2-3; abundance: .; v_gene: TRBV4-3; d_gene: TRBD2; CDR3aa: CASSPWGGSTDTQYF; CDR3nt: TGCGCCAGCAGCCCTTGGGGGGGGAGCACAGATACGCAGTATTTT
j_gene: TRBJ2-6; abundance: many; v_gene: TRBV6-1; d_gene: .; CDR3aa: CASKDRGAGSGANVLTF; CDR3nt: TGTGCCAGCAAAGATCGGGGCGCAGGCTCTGGGGCCAACGTCCTGACTTTC
j_gene: TRBJ1-1; abundance: few; v_gene: TRBV4-1; d_gene: .; CDR3aa: CASSSPGTPNPDTEAFF; CDR3nt: TGCGCCAGCAGCTCGCCCGGGACCCCCAACCCGGACACTGAAGCTTTCTTT
j_gene: TRBJ2-1; abundance: .; v_gene: TRBV4-1; d_gene: .; CDR3aa: CASSPTPGTVYNEQFF; CDR3nt: TGCGCCAGCAGCCCAACCCCCGGGACTGTATACAATGAGCAGTTCTTC
j_gene: TRBJ2-1; abundance: many; v_gene: TRBV7-3; d_gene: TRBD2; CDR3aa: CASSLRLAGKNEQFF; CDR3nt: TGTGCCAGCAGCTTGAGACTAGCGGGTAAGAATGAGCAGTTCTTC
j_gene: TRBJ2-1; abundance: .; v_gene: TRBV19; d_gene: TRBD2; CDR3aa: CASSRTSGGSMDEQFF; CDR3nt: TGTGCCAGTAGTCGGACTAGCGGGGGGTCTATGGATGAGCAGTTCTTC
j_gene: TRBJ2-3; abundance: .; v_gene: TRBV10-3; d_gene: .; CDR3aa: CAISESGGITDTQYF; CDR3nt: TGTGCCATCAGTGAGTCGGGCGGGATCACAGATACGCAGTATTTT
j_gene: TRBJ1-1; abundance: many; v_gene: TRBV25-1; d_gene: .; CDR3aa: CASSEGREAFF; CDR3nt: TGTGCCAGCAGTGAAGGCAGAGAAGCTTTCTTT
j_gene: TRBJ2-7; abundance: .; v_gene: TRBV28; d_gene: .; CDR3aa: CASSLYWGGSYEQYF; CDR3nt: TGTGCCAGCAGTTTATACTGGGGCGGATCCTACGAGCAGTACTTC
j_gene: TRBJ2-2; abundance: many; v_gene: TRBV18; d_gene: TRBD2; CDR3aa: CASSPPVAGETGELFF; CDR3nt: TGTGCCAGCTCACCACCGGTAGCGGGAGAAACCGGGGAGCTGTTTTTT
j_gene: TRBJ2-5; abundance: many; v_gene: TRBV5-1; d_gene: TRBD1; CDR3aa: CASSYDRGETQYF; CDR3nt: TGCGCCAGCAGCTACGACAGGGGAGAGACCCAGTACTTC
j_gene: TRBJ2-1; abundance: many; v_gene: TRBV7-2; d_gene: TRBD1; CDR3aa: CASSPSGTVSNNEQFF; CDR3nt: TGTGCCAGCAGCCCGTCCGGGACAGTAAGCAACAATGAGCAGTTCTTC
j_gene: TRBJ2-3; abundance: few; v_gene: TRBV7-6; d_gene: TRBD2; CDR3aa: CASSSNPGLATDTQYF; CDR3nt: TGTGCCAGCAGCAGTAATCCGGGACTAGCTACAGATACGCAGTATTTT
j_gene: TRBJ1-3; abundance: .; v_gene: TRBV3-1; d_gene: .; CDR3aa: CASSPGGGSGNTIYF; CDR3nt: TGTGCCAGCAGCCCGGGAGGGGGCTCTGGAAACACCATATATTTT
j_gene: TRBJ1-2; abundance: .; v_gene: TRBV5-6; d_gene: TRBD1; CDR3aa: CASSFRDRGPPGGYTF; CDR3nt: TGTGCCAGCAGCTTCCGGGACAGGGGGCCTCCTGGGGGCTACACCTTC
j_gene: TRBJ2-4; abundance: .; v_gene: TRBV20-1; d_gene: TRBD2; CDR3aa: CCANEGGGPLLAKNIQYF; CDR3nt: TGCTGTGCTAATGAGGGCGGGGGGCCCCTACTAGCCAAAAACATTCAGTACTTC
j_gene: TRBJ2-1; abundance: few; v_gene: TRBV30; d_gene: .; CDR3aa: CAWSVSDIYNEQFF; CDR3nt: TGTGCCTGGAGCGTATCGGACATTTACAATGAGCAGTTCTTC
j_gene: TRBJ1-5; abundance: many; v_gene: TRBV2; d_gene: .; CDR3aa: CASSGQYSNQPQHF; CDR3nt: TGTGCCAGCAGTGGACAGTATAGCAATCAGCCCCAGCATTTT
j_gene: TRBJ2-1; abundance: few; v_gene: TRBV5-4; d_gene: TRBD1; CDR3aa: CASSLPGQGIDEQFF; CDR3nt: TGTGCCAGCAGCTTACCGGGACAGGGGATTGATGAGCAGTTCTTC
j_gene: TRBJ2-3; abundance: many; v_gene: TRBV29-1; d_gene: .; CDR3aa: CSGVIKGDTQYF; CDR3nt: TGCAGCGGGGTTATCAAGGGAGATACGCAGTATTTT
j_gene: TRBJ1-3; abundance: .; v_gene: TRBV11-2; d_gene: .; CDR3aa: CASSFLGNRDGNTIYF; CDR3nt: TGTGCCAGCAGCTTCCTAGGGAACAGGGATGGAAACACCATATATTTT
j_gene: TRBJ1-5; abundance: many; v_gene: TRBV5-1; d_gene: TRBD1; CDR3aa: CASSLFAGGGQPQHF; CDR3nt: TGCGCCAGCAGCTTATTTGCAGGGGGCGGTCAGCCCCAGCATTTT
j_gene: TRBJ2-2; abundance: few; v_gene: TRBV19; d_gene: .; CDR3aa: CASNTVVGELFF; CDR3nt: TGTGCCAGCAACACAGTGGTTGGGGAGCTGTTTTTT
j_gene: TRBJ1-2; abundance: few; v_gene: TRBV29-1; d_gene: TRBD1; CDR3aa: CSVEAHRQGEDYGYTF; CDR3nt: TGCAGCGTTGAAGCCCACCGACAGGGGGAGGACTATGGCTACACCTTC
j_gene: TRBJ2-7; abundance: many; v_gene: TRBV3-1; d_gene: TRBD1; CDR3aa: CASSLWTGVGGEQYF; CDR3nt: TGTGCCAGCAGCCTGTGGACAGGGGTCGGTGGCGAGCAGTACTTC
j_gene: TRBJ2-1; abundance: few; v_gene: TRBV12-3/TRBV12-4; d_gene: .; CDR3aa: CASSPPRWDEQFF; CDR3nt: TGTGCCAGCAGCCCCCCCCGATGGGATGAGCAGTTCTTC
j_gene: TRBJ1-2; abundance: .; v_gene: TRBV20-1; d_gene: TRBD1; CDR3aa: CSARDLLRDRENGYTF; CDR3nt: TGCAGTGCTAGAGATCTCCTCCGGGACAGGGAAAATGGCTACACCTTC
j_gene: TRBJ2-1; abundance: few; v_gene: TRBV11-2; d_gene: .; CDR3aa: CASSPRTVPAGNEQFF; CDR3nt: TGTGCCAGCAGCCCCCGAACGGTCCCAGCGGGCAATGAGCAGTTCTTC
j_gene: TRBJ2-5; abundance: few; v_gene: TRBV5-1; d_gene: TRBD2; CDR3aa: CASSSSSGLGAGETQYF; CDR3nt: TGCGCCAGCAGTTCTTCTAGCGGATTAGGAGCGGGGGAGACCCAGTACTTC
j_gene: TRBJ2-3; abundance: few; v_gene: TRBV20-1; d_gene: .; CDR3aa: CSAPAGLTDTQYF; CDR3nt: TGCAGTGCGCCTGCGGGCCTCACAGATACGCAGTATTTT
j_gene: TRBJ2-5; abundance: .; v_gene: TRBV19; d_gene: TRBD2; CDR3aa: CASSLAGGGAETQYF; CDR3nt: TGTGCCAGTAGTCTAGCGGGAGGGGGGGCGGAGACCCAGTACTTC
j_gene: TRBJ2-3; abundance: .; v_gene: TRBV7-2; d_gene: .; CDR3aa: CASSLGSSRADTQYF; CDR3nt: TGTGCCAGCAGCTTAGGGTCTAGTCGGGCGGATACGCAGTATTTT
j_gene: TRBJ1-5; abundance: few; v_gene: TRBV4-3; d_gene: .; CDR3aa: CASSQDSGARQPQHF; CDR3nt: TGCGCCAGCAGCCAAGATTCGGGGGCTCGTCAGCCCCAGCATTTT
j_gene: TRBJ2-1; abundance: many; v_gene: TRBV4-1; d_gene: .; CDR3aa: CASSQDTTGGRGTEQFF; CDR3nt: TGCGCCAGCAGCCAAGATACCACGGGGGGTAGGGGGACTGAGCAGTTCTTC
j_gene: TRBJ1-5; abundance: .; v_gene: TRBV7-6; d_gene: .; CDR3aa: CASSPQARADSNQPQHF; CDR3nt: TGTGCCAGCAGCCCCCAAGCCAGGGCAGATAGCAATCAGCCCCAGCATTTT
j_gene: TRBJ2-3; abundance: .; v_gene: TRBV12-3/TRBV12-4; d_gene: TRBD2; CDR3aa: CASSLDAGGLLTDTQYF; CDR3nt: TGTGCCAGCAGTCTCGACGCGGGGGGGTTACTAACAGATACGCAGTATTTT
j_gene: TRBJ2-3; abundance: few; v_gene: TRBV6-2/TRBV6-3; d_gene: TRBD1; CDR3aa: CASSSGGSYTDTQYF; CDR3nt: TGTGCCAGCAGTTCAGGGGGCTCGTACACAGATACGCAGTATTTT
j_gene: TRBJ1-5; abundance: few; v_gene: TRBV4-3; d_gene: .; CDR3aa: CASSQGGEGSYQPQHF; CDR3nt: TGCGCCAGCAGCCAGGGTGGGGAGGGCTCATATCAGCCCCAGCATTTT